The 6 T cell receptor beta chains below all came from one sample that was sequenced in a study of blood T cell repertoires in COVID-19. Repertoires were generated with immunoSEQ multiplex PCR, while TCRdb's copy carries only in-frame clones and drops some. Of some 180,000 clones listed, approximately 78% are singletons. Sequencing was performed on peripheral blood. All receptors derive from a woman older than 75 with active or convalescent COVID-19.

The J gene is TRBJ2-7, the V gene TRBV27, with 10 bases identical to TRBD1. Trimming took 8 bases from V and 4 from J; bases not matched to a gene: 14. Looked up from germline, CDR1 is MNHEY and CDR2 is SMNVEV (reference sequence). This CDR3 spans 16 amino acids. The DNA for the CDR3 is TGTGCCAGCTCCTCAACCGGGACAGGGGTGTGGTACGAGCAGTACTTC. Translated, it gives CASSSTGTGVWYEQYF.

The chain recombines TRBV30 with TRBJ1-1, with TRBD1 identical over 8 bases. CDR1 GTSNPN and CDR2 SVGIG come from the germline V gene (reference sequence). The V gene end was trimmed by 3 bases and the J gene end by 4 bases; junction bases not matched to a gene: 4. The CDR3 loop spans 13 amino acids. As DNA, the CDR3 is TGTGCCTGGAGGCAGGGGGCCCCCACTGAAGCTTTCTTT. This codes for CAWRQGAPTEAFF. The complete variable domain, with remaining parts taken from reference TRBV30 and TRBJ1-1, reads SQTIHQWPATLVQPVGSPLSLECTVEGTSNPNLYWYRQAAGRGLQLLFYSVGIGQISSEVPQNLSASRPQDRQFILSSKKLLLSDSGFYLCAWRQGAPTEAFFGQGTRLTVV.

The chain joins TRBV6-5 to TRBJ1-6, with TRBD1 matching 10 bases. Germline V CDR1 and CDR2: MNHEY, SVGAGI. This CDR3 is built from 14 residues. V lost 10 bases to trimming and J lost 10 bases; unmatched junction nucleotides: 10. The CDR3 coding sequence is TGTGCCACCAAACAGACAGGGGGCAGCTCACCCCTCCACTTT. Translation: CATKQTGGSSPLHF.

The J gene is TRBJ1-2, the V gene TRBV15; D is perhaps TRBD1 (6 bases). The CDR3 runs 13 residues. Per the germline V gene, CDR1 is LNHNV and CDR2 is YYDKDF (reference sequence). V dropped 0 bases and J dropped 8 bases, with 10 bases sitting between them. CDR3 in amino acids: CATSRDVGGGYTF. CDR3 DNA sequence: TGTGCCACCAGCAGAGATGTTGGGGGCGGCTACACCTTC.

This sequence joins TRBV6-2 or TRBV6-3 and TRBJ2-7, with 8 bases fitting TRBD1. The CDR3 totals 15 residues. Germline V gives CDR1 MNHEY, CDR2 SVGEGT. V gave up 4 bases and J gave up 2 bases; unmatched junction bases: 7. In DNA, the CDR3 is TGTGCCAGCAGTTCCCCGGGACAGGCCCCCTACGAGCAGTACTTC. This sequence encodes CASSSPGQAPYEQYF.

The chain joins TRBV6-5 to TRBJ1-6; D gene ambiguous. Trimming removed 6 bases at V and 14 bases at J, with 14 bases between. The CDR3 sequence is 12 residues long. The V gene's germline CDR1 is MNHEY and CDR2 SVGAGI. The CDR3 DNA reads TGTGCCAGCAGGACGCGGGGAGGGACCCTCCACTTT. It is translated as CASRTRGGTLHF.